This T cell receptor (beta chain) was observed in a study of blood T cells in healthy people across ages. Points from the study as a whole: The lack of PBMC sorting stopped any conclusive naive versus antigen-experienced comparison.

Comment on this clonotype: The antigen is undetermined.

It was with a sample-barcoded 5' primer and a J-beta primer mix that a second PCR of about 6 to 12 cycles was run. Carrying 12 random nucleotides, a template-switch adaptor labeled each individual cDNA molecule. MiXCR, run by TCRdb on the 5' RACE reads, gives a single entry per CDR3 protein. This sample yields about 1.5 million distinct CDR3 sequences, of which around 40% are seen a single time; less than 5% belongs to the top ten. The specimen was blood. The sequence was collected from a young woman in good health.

CDR3 in DNA: TGTGCCAGCAGTTTATCTCAGCGCGGTGAGCAGTTCTTC. It is translated as CASSLSQRGEQFF. The genes are TRBV12-3 or TRBV12-4 and TRBJ2-1; no reliable D call. Trimming took off 2 bases at V and 9 bases at J, with 11 bases between the two ends. The CDR3 covers 13 residues.